This T cell receptor beta chain came from a study of Graves' ophthalmopathy and Graves' hyperthyroidism. Study-level findings and limits: A 13-signature model separated ophthalmopathy from stable hyperthyroidism, roughly 86% sensitivity, around 78% specificity. Among thyroid clonotypes expanded above 0.001 frequency, most also appeared in blood.

Germline V lookup: CDR1 SGHTA, CDR2 FQGNSA. Germline trimming cut 8 bases from V and 5 bases from J; bases unmatched to any gene: 10. CDR3 size: 14 residues. About this clonotype: Its specificity is unknown.

The diagnosis combined clinical symptoms, thyroxine, TRAb, thyroid ultrasound and orbital computed tomography scans. Amplification targeted the TCR beta CDR3 regions, with RNA transcripts as the source material. HTBI primers were used in a first-round RT-PCR, which preceded a second-round multiplex PCR. TCRdb processed the multiplex PCR reads anew with MiXCR; each CDR3 protein has one entry. The data hold about 550,000 distinct CDR3 sequences, with approximately 35% observed a single time. Specimen: peripheral blood or thyroid tissue (not recorded which). The chain couples TRBV7-2 to TRBJ2-5; 8 nucleotides align to TRBD2. The clonotype comes from an adult man with Graves' hyperthyroidism. The CDR3 loop is CASRGGGSIETQYF. In DNA form, the CDR3 reads TGTGCCAGCCGGGGGGGGGGCTCCATTGAGACCCAGTACTTC.